This T cell receptor beta chain was profiled in a study of early T cells in non-severe SARS-CoV-2 infection. The overall study: Sequencing targeted bulk RNA from unsorted whole blood, leaving chains unpaired. Study observations and caveats: VDJdb-based matching was biased toward anti-spike CD8 responses and missed private and CD4 specificities.

Comment on this clonotype: The target antigen is unknown.

Germline assignment: CDR1 SGHRS and CDR2 YFSETQ. The CDR3 is made up of 15 amino acids. J lost 9 bases, V lost 0 bases, and 8 bases had no gene match. The protocol attached unique molecular identifiers to individual cDNA molecules. TCRdb reprocessed the 5' RACE reads via MiXCR and lists one record per CDR3 protein. Altogether 50,000 to 65,000 distinct CDR3 sequences are present, under 15% being singletons, with the ten largest covering about 1.4%. The chain carries TRBV5-1 and TRBJ2-1, with 8 bases matching TRBD1. Sequencing was carried out using whole blood. This clonotype originated in an adult who was a healthcare worker with PCR-confirmed SARS-CoV-2 infection or an uninfected control (not recorded which). CDR3 bases: TGCGCCAGCAGCTTGGCAGGACAGGGAGCGGGTGAGCAGTTCTTC. This translates into CASSLAGQGAGEQFF.